This T cell receptor (beta chain) was profiled in a study of T cell repertoires in cytomegalovirus infection. As for the study in general: Shared public TCR beta signatures pointed to both CMV infection and a matching HLA type.

General observations from the study: The cumulative frequency of public TCR beta families identified carriers of CMV plus the relevant HLA. Clonotypes of TCR beta that were HLA-C-restricted and CMV-specific dominated the ex vivo response.

TCRdb reprocessed the reads with MiXCR, giving one entry per CDR3 protein. The sample has 200,000 to 300,000 distinct CDR3 sequences; roughly an eighth are singletons. In the case of this clonotype: What it recognizes is unknown.

The receptor comes from a human donor in good health (CMV status not recorded). Some clones in this sample may be carry-over from other donors' samples. Sequenced input: PBMCs.

CDR3 coding DNA: TGCAGCGTTGAAGTCGGGACACTCCTTCAAGAGACCCAGTACTTC. Protein sequence: CSVEVGTLLQETQYF. This sequence joins TRBV29-1 and TRBJ2-5; a possible D gene is TRBD1 (6 bases). V shed 1 base and J shed 2 bases, with 14 bases lying between them. This CDR3 has 15 amino acids. The germline V gene encodes CDR1 SQVTM and CDR2 ANQGSEA.